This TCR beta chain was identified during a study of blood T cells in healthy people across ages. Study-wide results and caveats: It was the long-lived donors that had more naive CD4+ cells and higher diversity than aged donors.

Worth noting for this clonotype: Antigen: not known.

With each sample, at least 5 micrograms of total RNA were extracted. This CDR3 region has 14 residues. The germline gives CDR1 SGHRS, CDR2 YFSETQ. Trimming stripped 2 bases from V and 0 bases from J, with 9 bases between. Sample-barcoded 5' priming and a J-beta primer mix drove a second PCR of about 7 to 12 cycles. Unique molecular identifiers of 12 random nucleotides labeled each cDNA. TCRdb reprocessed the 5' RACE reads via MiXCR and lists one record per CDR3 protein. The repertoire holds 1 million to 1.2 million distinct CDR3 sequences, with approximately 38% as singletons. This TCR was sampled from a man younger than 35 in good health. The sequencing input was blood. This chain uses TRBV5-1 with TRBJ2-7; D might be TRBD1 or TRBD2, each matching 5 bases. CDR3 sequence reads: CASSFGAASYEQYF. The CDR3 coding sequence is TGCGCCAGCAGCTTCGGGGCAGCCTCCTACGAGCAGTACTTC.